The source of this TCR beta chain is a study of CD8 T cells in Susac syndrome (dated by TCRdb to the late 2010s). With regard to the full study: The study used repertoire sequencing to test whether antigen drove CD8+ T cell activation and differentiation in Susac syndrome. Clonality of the CD8+ T cell repertoire was compared between around 13 healthy donors, approximately 14 Susac syndrome patients and some 15 multiple sclerosis patients. Study-level results and caveats: The number of individuals in the TCR sequencing and HLA analysis was recognized as being relatively small.

RNA was extracted using the RNeasy kit, and about 0.45 to 1 ug of the RNA was reverse transcribed with random hexamers. The immunoSEQ multiplex PCR assay, covering 54 Vbeta and 13 Jbeta segments, was used to amplify TCR beta CDR3 regions. PCR amplification bias was corrected by using a synthetic template baseline for primer optimization and computational correction. The authors' analysis ran thus. Reads were annotated to V, D and J genes according to IMGT and were analyzed with immunoSEQ Analyzer, with only productive sequences retained. Clonality was computed as one minus Shannon entropy normalized by log2 of the number of productive unique sequences. For each patient and control, public and private clones were evaluated within the 100 most prevalent clones. Clones were defined as Susac-specific if absent from the healthy and MS cohorts, from 900 to 1,200 published viral clones and from other ImmuneACCESS disease sequences. TCRdb passed the public sequencing reads through fastp at Q25 and MiXCR, retaining productive beta sequences. Rows merge per CDR3 protein into single entries with the most common DNA and genes. The V and J calls and clone size are TCRdb's, not the authors'. For this sample there are some 130,000 distinct CDR3 sequences; under 95% appear just once. Around 0.24% of the sample goes to the ten largest clones.

A remark on this clonotype: Its recognized antigen is unknown. It has no much larger one-base neighbor in the sample; base qualities were not kept.

High-throughput TCR beta sequencing profiled peripheral blood CD8+ and CD4+ T cells from healthy donors, Susac syndrome patients and multiple sclerosis patients. Treatment-naive patients with stable or active relapsing-remitting disease fulfilling revised McDonald criteria were used as multiple sclerosis controls. Bulk CD8+ and CD4+ T cells were purified by magnetic negative isolation, whereas CD8+ TEMRA cells were enriched by FACS. Blood was collected in EDTA tubes and processed within 24 hours, with PBMCs isolated through density gradient centrifugation. PBMCs intended for TCR sequencing were cryopreserved in liquid nitrogen and thawed later in a water bath at 37 degrees C. The sorted or isolated CD4+, CD8+ and CD8+ TEMRA cells reached a purity of at least 90%. This clonotype originated in a human donor with multiple sclerosis. The sequenced material came from CD8+ T cells from PBMCs.

The bases read TGTGCCAGCAGCTTAGGACGGGGAAAAACGGGAGTTTCCGAGCAGTACTTC. It specifies CASSLGRGKTGVSEQYF. The V and J segments used are TRBV7-9 and TRBJ2-7; D gene: possibly TRBD2, on 6 matching bases. Per the germline V gene (reference sequence), SEHNR is the CDR1 and FQNEAQ is the CDR2. Relative to germline, V is 1 base shorter and J is 6 bases shorter, with 22 bases between their ends. There are 17 amino acids in the CDR3, from cysteine to phenylalanine inclusive. Solely the CDR3 DNA is kept, with 51 bases framed from the first base. Supplemented by the reference TRBV7-9 and TRBJ2-7 proteins around the CDR3, the complete variable domain is DTGVSQNPRHKITKRGQNVTFRCDPISEHNRLYWYRQTLGQGPEFLTYFQNEAQLEKSRLLSDRFSAERPKGSFSTLEIQRTEQGDSAMYLCASSLGRGKTGVSEQYFGPGTRLTVT.